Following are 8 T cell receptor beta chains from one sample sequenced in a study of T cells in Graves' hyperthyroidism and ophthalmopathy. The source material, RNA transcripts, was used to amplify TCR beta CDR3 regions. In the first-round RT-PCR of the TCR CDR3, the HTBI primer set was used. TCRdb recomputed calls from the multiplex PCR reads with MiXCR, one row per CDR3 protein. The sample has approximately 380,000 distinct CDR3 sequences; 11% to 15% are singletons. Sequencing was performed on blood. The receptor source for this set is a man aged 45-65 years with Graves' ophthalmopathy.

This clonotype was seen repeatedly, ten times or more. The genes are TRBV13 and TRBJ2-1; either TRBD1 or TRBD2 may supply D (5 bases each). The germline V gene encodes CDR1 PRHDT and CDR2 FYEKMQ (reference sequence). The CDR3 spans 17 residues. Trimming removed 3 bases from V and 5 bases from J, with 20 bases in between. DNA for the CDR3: TGTGCCAGCAGCTTTTATGTTGGGACCAACGGGGACAATGAGCAGTTCTTC. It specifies CASSFYVGTNGDNEQFF.

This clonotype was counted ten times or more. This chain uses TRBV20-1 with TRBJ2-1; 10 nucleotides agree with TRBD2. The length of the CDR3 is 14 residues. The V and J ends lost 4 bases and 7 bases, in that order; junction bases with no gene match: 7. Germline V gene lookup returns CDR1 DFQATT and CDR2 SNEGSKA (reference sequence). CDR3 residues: CSAKGTSETNEQFF. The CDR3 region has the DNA TGCAGTGCTAAGGGGACTAGCGAGACAAATGAGCAGTTCTTC.

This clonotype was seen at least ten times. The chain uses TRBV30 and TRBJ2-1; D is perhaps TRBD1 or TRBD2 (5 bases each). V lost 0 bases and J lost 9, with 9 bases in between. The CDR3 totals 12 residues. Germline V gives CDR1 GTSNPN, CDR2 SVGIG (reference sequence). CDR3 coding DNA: TGTGCCTGGAGTGTAGGGACGGTTGAGCAGTTCTTC. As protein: CAWSVGTVEQFF.

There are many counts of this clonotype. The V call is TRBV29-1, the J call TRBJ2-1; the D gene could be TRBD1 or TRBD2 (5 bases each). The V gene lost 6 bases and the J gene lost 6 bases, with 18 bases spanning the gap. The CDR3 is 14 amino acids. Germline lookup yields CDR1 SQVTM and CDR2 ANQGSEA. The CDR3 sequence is CSVGTARTSNEQFF. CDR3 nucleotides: TGCAGCGTGGGGACCGCCCGGACCTCCAATGAGCAGTTCTTC.

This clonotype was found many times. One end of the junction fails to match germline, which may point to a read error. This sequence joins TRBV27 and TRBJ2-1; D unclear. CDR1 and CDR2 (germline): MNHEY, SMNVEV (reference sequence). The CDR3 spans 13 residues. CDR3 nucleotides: TGTGCCAGCAGTTCTCCCCCCTACAGTGAGCAGTTCTTC. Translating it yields CASSSPPYSEQFF.

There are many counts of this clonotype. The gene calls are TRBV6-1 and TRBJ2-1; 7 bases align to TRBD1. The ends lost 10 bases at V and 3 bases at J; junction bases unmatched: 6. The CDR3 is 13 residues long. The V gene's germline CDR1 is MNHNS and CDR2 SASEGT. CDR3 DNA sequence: TGTGCCACCGAGGACAGGTACTACAATGAGCAGTTCTTC. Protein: CATEDRYYNEQFF.

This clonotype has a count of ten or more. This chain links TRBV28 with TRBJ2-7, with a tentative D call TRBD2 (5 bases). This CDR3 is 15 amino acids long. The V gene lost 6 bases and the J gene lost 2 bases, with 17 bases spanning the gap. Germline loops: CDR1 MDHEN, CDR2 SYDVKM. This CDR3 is CASRDEAEPPYEQYF. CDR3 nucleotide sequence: TGTGCCAGCAGGGACGAAGCGGAGCCTCCCTACGAGCAGTACTTC.

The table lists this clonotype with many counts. The chain's CDR3 is CASSYGETQYF. The CDR3 DNA follows: TGTGCCAGCAGTTACGGGGAGACCCAGTACTTC. V usage is TRBV6-5 and J usage is TRBJ2-5; D ambiguous. The CDR3 covers 11 residues. Trimming took off 2 bases at V and 5 bases at J, with 3 bases between the two ends. Per the germline V gene, CDR1 is MNHEY and CDR2 is SVGAGI.